The 22 T cell receptor beta chains listed next were all sequenced from one sample in a study of PD-L1 blockade in urothelial cancer. Profiling relied on immunoSEQ multiplex PCR, and the TCRdb table lists in-frame clones only, not all of them. The repertoire includes under 100,000 clones, roughly 90% of them detected once, and around 1.5% sits in the top ten. Time point in this sample: pretreatment peripheral blood. Sequencing used PBMCs, obtained around atezolizumab (anti-PD-L1) treatment. The receptor source for this set is a man aged 55 to 69 with urothelial cancer.

The rearrangement uses TRBV21-1 and TRBJ1-5; no DNA check was done on the table's D call, TRBD1. TRBV21-1 is shown as a pseudogene. The CDR3 has 19 amino acids. CDR3 region: CASSKTGRRGGFSNQPQHF. CDR3 nucleotides: TGTGCCAGCAGCAAAACTGGGAGGCGAGGGGGCTTTAGCAATCAGCCCCAGCATTTT.

In its sample, this clone was seen once. The V call is TRBV5-1, the J call TRBJ1-2; 8 bases fit TRBD1. This CDR3 is built from 14 residues. Per germline, CDR1 SGHRS and CDR2 YFSETQ. The ends lost 4 bases at V and 5 bases at J; junction bases unmatched: 7. The DNA for the CDR3 is TGCGCCAGCAGCCCCGACAGGGGACGGTATGGCTACACCTTC. Its protein is CASSPDRGRYGYTF.

This clone was seen only once. This sequence joins TRBV19 and TRBJ2-1; TRBD2 agrees at 13 bases. Germline V gene data show CDR1 as LNHDA and CDR2 as SQIVND (reference sequence). V shed 1 base and J 3 bases; nucleotides not matched to a gene: 6. The CDR3 loop spans 18 amino acids. The CDR3 protein is CASSIGGLAGRNYNEQFF. The DNA of the CDR3 is TGTGCCAGTAGTATAGGGGGACTAGCGGGACGTAACTACAATGAGCAGTTCTTC.

This chain joins TRBV5-8 and TRBJ1-2, with D tentatively TRBD1 (5 bases). The CDR3 loop spans 14 amino acids. V was trimmed by 0 bases and J by 0 bases, leaving 6 bases between them. Per germline, CDR1 SGHTS and CDR2 YDEGEE. The CDR3 sequence: CASSLGGANYGYTF. CDR3 DNA: TGTGCCAGCAGCTTGGGGGGGGCTAACTATGGCTACACCTTC.

This chain links TRBV7-8 with TRBJ2-7; D may be TRBD2 (5 bases). The CDR3 is 14 residues long. Germline CDR1 is SGHVS and CDR2 is FQNEAQ. V shed 2 bases and J shed 2 bases, with 10 bases lying between them. CDR3 residues: CASSLREGTYEQYF. CDR3 nucleotides: TGTGCCAGCAGCTTACGGGAAGGGACCTACGAGCAGTACTTC.

V gene TRBV4-2 combines with J gene TRBJ2-1; the match to TRBD2 covers 10 bases. The CDR3 has 16 amino acids. Germline lookup yields CDR1 LGHNA and CDR2 YNFKEQ. The J segment lost 4 bases and the V segment lost 4 bases, leaving 7 bases of the junction unmatched. In DNA, the CDR3 is TGTGCCAGCAGCCCAAGACTGACTAGCGGGTACAATGAGCAGTTCTTC. Translation gives CASSPRLTSGYNEQFF.

J is TRBJ2-2 and V is TRBV6-1; 13 nucleotides align to TRBD2. The CDR3 totals 17 residues. Looked up from germline, CDR1 is MNHNS and CDR2 is SASEGT. The V and J ends lost 2 bases and 1 base, in that order; junction bases with no gene match: 1. CDR3 in DNA: TGTGCCAGCAGTGAACGGACTAGCGGGAGGAACACCGGGGAGCTGTTTTTT. As protein: CASSERTSGRNTGELFF.

V gene TRBV5-6 combines with J gene TRBJ2-7, with 7 bases matching TRBD2. The germline gives CDR1 SGHDT, CDR2 YYEEEE. With 4 bases clipped from V and 1 base from J, the junction kept 17 bases outside the gene matches. CDR3 size: 18 residues. In DNA, the CDR3 is TGTGCCAGCAGCGAGAGCTTGAAGCGGGGCCTACAATCCTACGAGCAGTACTTC. Translation gives CASSESLKRGLQSYEQYF. The variable domain in full, completed from reference TRBV5-6 and TRBJ2-7, reads DAGVTQSPTHLIKTRGQQVTLRCSPKSGHDTVSWYQQALGQGPQFIFQYYEEEERQRGNFPDRFSGHQFPNYSSELNVNALLLGDSALYLCASSESLKRGLQSYEQYFGPGTRLTVT.

The chain combines TRBV7-2 with TRBJ1-1; D perhaps matches TRBD1 (5 bases). Trimming took off 5 bases at V and 7 bases at J, with 11 bases between the two ends. From germline, CDR1 is SGHTA and CDR2 FQGNSA. The CDR3 consists of 12 residues. CDR3 bases: TGTGCCAGCAGCCTCCGGGGGGGTGAAGCTTTCTTT. Translation gives CASSLRGGEAFF.

V gene TRBV2 combines with J gene TRBJ2-7; TRBD1 aligns across 11 bases. Germline V lookup: CDR1 SNHLY, CDR2 FYNNEI. The junction had 7 bases not matched to a gene; V was cut back by 8 bases and J by 7 bases. The CDR3 is 13 amino acids. As DNA, the CDR3 is TGTGCCAGCGCCGGGACAGGGGGACAAGAGCAGTACTTC. This sequence encodes CASAGTGGQEQYF.

The CDR3, as DNA: TGTGCCAGTAGTATCGGATCCAGGGACAATCAGCCCCAGCATTTT. This encodes CASSIGSRDNQPQHF. This chain connects TRBV19 to TRBJ1-5; D may be TRBD1 (5 bases). Trimming left V 3 bases short and J 3 bases short, with 12 bases between. Germline V gene lookup returns CDR1 LNHDA and CDR2 SQIVND (reference sequence). There are 15 residues in the CDR3.

The chain is built from TRBV4-1 and TRBJ2-1; TRBD2 matches at 10 bases. CDR3 size: 15 residues. Per the germline V gene, CDR1 is MGHRA and CDR2 is YSYEKL. V trimming: 2 bases; J trimming: 3 bases; junction bases outside the gene matches: 1. The CDR3 DNA follows: TGCGCCAGCAGCCAATCTAGCGGGAGCTACAATGAGCAGTTCTTC. Its translation: CASSQSSGSYNEQFF.

The chain is built from TRBV28 and TRBJ2-3; a possible D gene is TRBD2 (6 bases). Germline assignment: CDR1 MDHEN and CDR2 SYDVKM. The CDR3 consists of 14 residues. V was cut by 5 bases and J by 0 bases, with 9 bases left in between. CDR3 region: CASSPGLSTDTQYF. CDR3 DNA sequence: TGTGCCAGCAGTCCGGGACTCAGCACAGATACGCAGTATTTT.

As concerns this clone: The junction and the germline gene differ at one end; a read error may be behind it. The chain recombines TRBV9 with TRBJ2-1, with 7 bases identical to TRBD2. This CDR3 has 15 amino acids. The germline V gene encodes CDR1 SGDLS and CDR2 YYNGEE. In DNA form, the CDR3 reads TGTGTCAGCAGCCCCAGCGGGGACTACTACAATGAGCAGTTCTTC. Translating gives CVSSPSGDYYNEQFF.

The rearrangement uses TRBV6-5 and TRBJ1-2; D gene uncertain. CDR3 length equals 11 residues. Trimming cost V 5 bases and J 5 bases, with 6 bases left between them. The germline CDR1 and CDR2 sequences are MNHEY and SVGAGI. CDR3 DNA: TGTGCCAGCAGTGATCAGTATGGCTACACCTTC. This sequence encodes CASSDQYGYTF.

The gene calls are TRBV29-1 and TRBJ1-2; TRBD1 matches at 8 bases. Germline V lookup: CDR1 SQVTM, CDR2 ANQGSEA. The V and J ends lost 0 bases and 8 bases, in that order; junction bases with no gene match: 8. This CDR3 is 14 amino acids long. For the CDR3, the DNA is TGCAGCGTTGAAGATGCAGGACAGGGACCCGGCTACACCTTC. It specifies CSVEDAGQGPGYTF.

J is TRBJ2-7 and V is TRBV27, with a tentative D call TRBD2 (5 bases). The V gene lost 4 bases and the J gene lost 3 bases, with 10 bases spanning the gap. From germline, CDR1 is MNHEY and CDR2 SMNVEV (reference sequence). There are 13 residues in the CDR3. CDR3 sequence: CASSSALGYEQYF. The CDR3 bases are TGTGCCAGCAGTTCCGCACTAGGCTACGAGCAGTACTTC.

V gene TRBV6-5 combines with J gene TRBJ1-6; TRBD1 matches at 7 bases. This CDR3 contains 14 residues. Germline V CDR1 and CDR2: MNHEY, SVGAGI. With V trimmed by 6 bases and J by 6 bases, 5 bases remained unmatched. CDR3 loop: CASSLGGRNSPLHF. The CDR3 bases are TGTGCCAGCAGCCTAGGGGGCCGTAATTCACCCCTCCACTTT.

The sample holds one count of this clone. The chain uses TRBV18 and TRBJ2-1, with TRBD1 matching over 7 bases. Germline V CDR1 and CDR2: KGHSH, LQKENI. With 3 bases clipped from V and 3 bases from J, the junction kept 8 bases outside the gene matches. The CDR3 is 16 amino acids. CDR3 residues: CASSPPGQVIYNEQFF. CDR3 coding DNA: TGTGCCAGCTCACCCCCCGGACAGGTTATCTACAATGAGCAGTTCTTC. Filled out from reference TRBV18 and TRBJ2-1, the complete variable domain reads NAGVMQNPRHLVRRRGQEARLRCSPMKGHSHVYWYRQLPEEGLKFMVYLQKENIIDESGMPKERFSAEFPKEGPSILRIQQVVRGDSAAYFCASSPPGQVIYNEQFFGPGTRLTVL.

The chain uses TRBV28 and TRBJ1-4; TRBD1 matches at 9 bases. J gave up 6 bases and V 7 bases, and 6 bases lay outside the gene matches. Looked up from germline, CDR1 is MDHEN and CDR2 is SYDVKM. The CDR3 loop spans 14 amino acids. CDR3 in amino acids: CASNPDRGDEKLFF. Written as DNA, the CDR3 is TGTGCCAGCAATCCCGACAGGGGGGATGAAAAACTGTTTTTT.

The V gene is TRBV2, the J gene TRBJ1-1, with 8 positions matching TRBD1. Unmatched junction bases numbered 4, after V lost 5 bases and J lost 2 bases. The germline V gene has CDR1 SNHLY and CDR2 FYNNEI. The CDR3 loop spans 14 amino acids. CDR3 in amino acids: CASSTGQGNTEAFF. The CDR3, as DNA: TGTGCCAGCAGTACAGGACAGGGAAACACTGAAGCTTTCTTT.

This clone was observed a handful of times. The V gene is TRBV9, the J gene TRBJ2-2; 8 bases are shared with TRBD1. Germline CDR1 and CDR2: SGDLS and YYNGEE. V trimming: 6 bases; J trimming: 3 bases; junction bases outside the gene matches: 7. The length of the CDR3 is 15 residues. CDR3 nucleotides: TGTGCCAGCAATGCAGGGGGCGGTTACACCGGGGAGCTGTTTTTT. It encodes CASNAGGGYTGELFF.